Described below is a single T cell receptor (beta chain) sequence and its context. CDR1 is SQVTM and CDR2 is ANQGSEA in the germline V gene. The V and J ends lost 6 bases and 3 bases respectively, with 12 bases between them. The CDR3 loop spans 13 amino acids. These data are taken from a study of blood T cell repertoires in COVID-19. Overall study context: Collection of acute and convalescent COVID-19 samples took place in the United States, Italy and Spain. T cells, B-cell-depleted T cells, or PBMCs supplied cDNA or gDNA.

Original processing methods: Amplification with reference gene primers provided the estimates of nucleated cell counts. Data came from immunoSEQ multiplex PCR; TCRdb stores just in-frame clones and leaves some out. Clone size and the V and J calls come from that table; the DNA yielded D and trimming. The sample holds some 76,000 clones, over 75% seen once. The TCR sequence derives from a woman aged 18-29 years with acute or convalescent COVID-19. The rearrangement joins TRBV29-1 to TRBJ1-5; tentative D call: TRBD1 (6 bases). Sequences were obtained from peripheral blood. CDR3 sequence reads: CSVTDSYNQPQHF. In DNA form, the CDR3 reads TGCAGCGTAACGGACAGTTACAATCAGCCCCAGCATTTT.